These T cell receptor beta chains were read from a single sample in a study of T cell changes during pregnancy in multiple sclerosis. Only in-frame clones appear in the TCRdb table, and some are missing; sequencing was by immunoSEQ multiplex PCR. The table lists about 40,000 clones, about 91% of them singletons. The sequenced sample was CD4+ T cells from peripheral blood mononuclear cells, obtained in the second trimester of pregnancy. All receptors derive from a female donor in good health, enrolled as a control in a pregnancy study. Both conserved end residues are part of each CDR3. A D gene is named only where the DNA matches it firmly. Where a row states a size, it is once, few, many or the class of an expanded clone; other rows omit it.

d_gene: NA; v_gene: TRBV29-1; j_gene: TRBJ1-1; abundance: NA; CDR3aa: CSVRTDMNTEAFF; CDR3nt: TGCAGCGTTCGGACAGACATGAACACTGAAGCTTTCTTT
d_gene: NA; v_gene: TRBV5-6; j_gene: TRBJ1-5; abundance: few; CDR3aa: CASSSLRGGKGNQPQHF; CDR3nt: TGTGCCAGCAGCTCCCTCCGGGGGGGAAAAGGTAATCAGCCCCAGCATTTT
d_gene: TRBD2; v_gene: TRBV7-2; j_gene: TRBJ2-7; abundance: NA; CDR3aa: CASSRRPLAKPPRQYF; CDR3nt: TGTGCCAGCAGCCGGAGGCCACTAGCGAAACCCCCCAGACAGTACTTC
d_gene: TRBD2; v_gene: TRBV19; j_gene: TRBJ2-1; abundance: NA; CDR3aa: CATRWAGGLYNEQFF; CDR3nt: TGTGCCACCCGCTGGGCGGGAGGGCTCTACAATGAGCAGTTCTTC
d_gene: NA; v_gene: TRBV19; j_gene: TRBJ2-3; abundance: once; CDR3aa: CASSIKAGGTDTQYF; CDR3nt: TGTGCCAGTAGTATAAAAGCGGGCGGCACAGATACGCAGTATTTT
d_gene: TRBD2; v_gene: TRBV11-2; j_gene: TRBJ2-3; abundance: NA; CDR3aa: CASSLAGGADTQYF; CDR3nt: TGTGCCAGCAGCCTAGCGGGGGGCGCAGATACGCAGTATTTT
d_gene: NA; v_gene: TRBV28; j_gene: TRBJ2-1; abundance: NA; CDR3aa: CASSPPGGRTYNEQFF; CDR3nt: TGTGCCAGCAGTCCCCCAGGGGGGAGAACCTACAATGAGCAGTTCTTC
d_gene: NA; v_gene: TRBV5-1; j_gene: TRBJ2-7; abundance: NA; CDR3aa: CASSLGHQGSYEQYF; CDR3nt: TGCGCCAGCAGCTTGGGTCACCAGGGCTCCTACGAGCAGTACTTC
d_gene: NA; v_gene: TRBV9; j_gene: TRBJ2-7; abundance: NA; CDR3aa: CASSPSWSSYEQYF; CDR3nt: TGTGCCAGCAGCCCCAGTTGGAGCTCCTACGAGCAGTACTTC
d_gene: TRBD2; v_gene: TRBV4-2; j_gene: TRBJ2-1; abundance: NA; CDR3aa: CASSQDGLLAGGDYEQFF; CDR3nt: TGTGCCAGCAGCCAAGATGGGCTCCTAGCGGGGGGGGACTATGAGCAGTTCTTC
d_gene: NA; v_gene: TRBV5-4; j_gene: TRBJ2-2; abundance: NA; CDR3aa: CASSDKVVGELFF; CDR3nt: TGTGCCAGCAGCGACAAGGTTGTCGGGGAGCTGTTTTTT
d_gene: TRBD1; v_gene: TRBV27; j_gene: TRBJ2-7; abundance: once; CDR3aa: CASSLQQGALYEQYF; CDR3nt: TGTGCCAGCAGTTTACAACAGGGGGCGCTGTACGAGCAGTACTTC
d_gene: NA; v_gene: TRBV10-3; j_gene: TRBJ2-1; abundance: NA; CDR3aa: CAISEVAEQFF; CDR3nt: TGTGCCATCAGTGAGGTGGCTGAGCAGTTCTTC
d_gene: NA; v_gene: TRBV6-4; j_gene: TRBJ1-2; abundance: NA; CDR3aa: CASSDSSGDSKYGYTF; CDR3nt: TGTGCCAGCAGTGACTCGAGTGGGGACTCAAAATATGGCTACACCTTC
d_gene: TRBD1; v_gene: TRBV19; j_gene: TRBJ1-3; abundance: NA; CDR3aa: CASSMKVGTAYSGNTIYF; CDR3nt: TGTGCCAGTAGTATGAAAGTCGGGACAGCGTACTCTGGAAACACCATATATTTT
d_gene: TRBD2; v_gene: TRBV7-3; j_gene: TRBJ2-3; abundance: NA; CDR3aa: CASSLGPGLAGGPKDTQYF; CDR3nt: TGTGCCAGCAGCTTAGGCCCGGGACTAGCGGGGGGGCCGAAAGATACGCAGTATTTT
d_gene: TRBD1; v_gene: TRBV27; j_gene: TRBJ1-2; abundance: NA; CDR3aa: CASSPRTGHVYTF; CDR3nt: TGTGCCAGCAGCCCGAGGACAGGGCATGTCTACACCTTC
d_gene: TRBD2; v_gene: TRBV7-9; j_gene: TRBJ2-4; abundance: NA; CDR3aa: CASSPWEGRGIQYF; CDR3nt: TGTGCCAGCAGCCCCTGGGAGGGCCGTGGCATTCAGTACTTC
d_gene: TRBD2; v_gene: TRBV19; j_gene: TRBJ2-3; abundance: once; CDR3aa: CASMKGLAGAGYDDTQYF; CDR3nt: TGTGCCAGTATGAAGGGTCTAGCGGGAGCGGGGTATGACGATACGCAGTATTTT
d_gene: NA; v_gene: TRBV27; j_gene: TRBJ2-2; abundance: NA; CDR3aa: CASRRTGGELFF; CDR3nt: TGTGCCAGCAGACGAACGGGGGGGGAGCTGTTTTTT
d_gene: TRBD2; v_gene: TRBV5-4; j_gene: TRBJ2-7; abundance: NA; CDR3aa: CASSLGTGTSATYEQYF; CDR3nt: TGTGCCAGCAGCTTGGGTACCGGGACTAGCGCGACCTACGAGCAGTACTTC
d_gene: TRBD1; v_gene: TRBV5-1; j_gene: TRBJ2-3; abundance: NA; CDR3aa: CASSPPTGEADTQYF; CDR3nt: TGCGCCAGCAGCCCGCCGACAGGGGAGGCAGATACGCAGTATTTT
d_gene: TRBD2; v_gene: TRBV2; j_gene: TRBJ2-5; abundance: NA; CDR3aa: CASSYRGGLAEETQYF; CDR3nt: TGTGCCAGCAGTTACCGGGGGGGACTAGCGGAAGAGACCCAGTACTTC
d_gene: NA; v_gene: TRBV19; j_gene: TRBJ2-7; abundance: NA; CDR3aa: CASSIRVGGYEQYF; CDR3nt: TGTGCCAGTAGTATTCGAGTCGGCGGCTACGAGCAGTACTTC
d_gene: TRBD1; v_gene: TRBV6-5; j_gene: TRBJ1-6; abundance: NA; CDR3aa: CASSYSRTGGGSPLHF; CDR3nt: TGTGCCAGCAGTTACTCGCGGACAGGGGGCGGTTCACCCCTCCACTTT
d_gene: NA; v_gene: TRBV7-9; j_gene: TRBJ2-1; abundance: NA; CDR3aa: CASSSEDSSYNEQFF; CDR3nt: TGTGCCAGCAGCTCCGAGGACAGCTCCTACAATGAGCAGTTCTTC
d_gene: TRBD1; v_gene: TRBV4-2; j_gene: TRBJ2-5; abundance: NA; CDR3aa: CASSQGVDRESETQYF; CDR3nt: TGTGCCAGCAGCCAAGGGGTCGACAGGGAGTCGGAGACCCAGTACTTC
d_gene: NA; v_gene: TRBV18; j_gene: TRBJ1-1; abundance: NA; CDR3aa: CASSPSQATLDTEAFF; CDR3nt: TGTGCCAGCTCACCATCCCAGGCCACCCTCGACACTGAAGCTTTCTTT
d_gene: TRBD1; v_gene: TRBV7-2; j_gene: TRBJ2-7; abundance: NA; CDR3aa: CASSLSSMARTGGYEQYF; CDR3nt: TGTGCCAGCAGCTTATCAAGTATGGCTAGGACAGGGGGCTACGAGCAGTACTTC
d_gene: TRBD2; v_gene: TRBV6-4; j_gene: TRBJ2-3; abundance: NA; CDR3aa: CASSDTSGGADTQYF; CDR3nt: TGTGCCAGCAGTGACACTAGCGGGGGGGCAGATACGCAGTATTTT
d_gene: TRBD2; v_gene: TRBV28; j_gene: TRBJ2-5; abundance: NA; CDR3aa: CASRYRLSGGQETQYF; CDR3nt: TGTGCCAGCAGATACCGCCTTAGCGGGGGACAAGAGACCCAGTACTTC
d_gene: NA; v_gene: TRBV5-8; j_gene: TRBJ2-3; abundance: NA; CDR3aa: CASSLDFLDTDTQYF; CDR3nt: TGTGCCAGCAGCTTGGACTTCCTCGACACAGATACGCAGTATTTT
d_gene: TRBD2; v_gene: TRBV4-3; j_gene: TRBJ2-7; abundance: NA; CDR3aa: CASSQSTGTSDLRGIYEQYF; CDR3nt: TGCGCCAGCAGCCAATCAACCGGGACTAGCGACCTGAGGGGAATTTACGAGCAGTACTTC